The 27 T cell receptor beta chains presented below share a single source sample, sequenced in a study of cytomegalovirus exposure and HLA in healthy donors. This table comes from immunoSEQ multiplex PCR, and its TCRdb copy is limited to in-frame clones, with some not included. Of 100,000 to 150,000 clones in the sample, more than 95% were seen once. Sequencing used PBMCs. The receptors shown here come from a man aged 18-30 years in good health and CMV-seronegative.

The chain recombines TRBV30 with TRBJ2-3, with D hard to call. Trimming stripped 0 bases from V and 2 bases from J, with 6 bases between. Germline V gene sequence: CDR1 GTSNPN, CDR2 SVGIG (reference sequence). The CDR3 loop spans 13 amino acids. The CDR3 DNA reads TGTGCCTGGAGTGTTAGTAACACAGATACGCAGTATTTT. Amino acids: CAWSVSNTDTQYF.

The V call is TRBV4-3, the J call TRBJ2-2, with 14 bases that match TRBD2. From germline, CDR1 is LGHNA and CDR2 YSLEER. Losses at the gene ends were 0 bases for V and 3 bases for J; bases not matched to a gene: 6. The CDR3 spans 19 residues. The CDR3 spells CASSQEGPGLAGDTGELFF. The CDR3 DNA sequence: TGCGCCAGCAGCCAAGAAGGCCCGGGACTAGCGGGGGACACCGGGGAGCTGTTTTTT.

This sequence joins TRBV2 and TRBJ2-7; D is possibly TRBD1 (6 bases). The CDR3 totals 14 residues. CDR1 SNHLY and CDR2 FYNNEI come from the germline V gene. V lost 6 bases and J 0 bases, leaving 12 bases between the germline ends. CDR3: CASRATGVSYEQYF. CDR3 nucleotides: TGTGCCAGCAGGGCGACAGGCGTCTCCTACGAGCAGTACTTC.

In regard to this clone: Because it lacks the conserved phenylalanine or tryptophan at the end, this CDR3 is likely a read error. It is unclear where the CDR3 begins or ends on the DNA, so no DNA is shown, and the CDR3 is as TCRdb lists it. The rearrangement links TRBV7-9 to TRBJ1-1. 9 amino acids form the CDR3, both terminal residues included. Germline CDR1 reads SEHNR; CDR2 reads FQNEAQ (reference sequence). This chain's CDR3 is CASSLGVPL.

The chain recombines TRBV19 with TRBJ2-6, with D possibly matching TRBD1 (6 bases). Trimming removed 7 bases at V and 0 bases at J, with 16 bases between. This CDR3 comprises 17 residues. Per germline, CDR1 LNHDA and CDR2 SQIVND (reference sequence). The CDR3 DNA is TGTGCCAGTAAGGGTCAGGGGCTATACTCTGGGGCCAACGTCCTGACTTTC. Translated: CASKGQGLYSGANVLTF. Drawing the rest from reference TRBV19 and TRBJ2-6, the complete variable domain is DGGITQSPKYLFRKEGQNVTLSCEQNLNHDAMYWYRQDPGQGLRLIYYSQIVNDFQKGDIAEGYSVSREKKESFPLTVTSAQKNPTAFYLCASKGQGLYSGANVLTFGAGSRLTVL.

The chain combines TRBV30 with TRBJ2-7; tentative D call: TRBD2 (5 bases). The CDR3 has 12 amino acids. Trimming removed 4 bases at V and 5 bases at J, with 12 bases between. CDR1 GTSNPN and CDR2 SVGIG come from the germline V gene (reference sequence). The CDR3 sequence is CAWTGDRDEQYF. As DNA, the CDR3 is TGTGCCTGGACCGGGGATCGTGACGAGCAGTACTTC.

The chain couples TRBV11-3 to TRBJ2-5; 9 bases map to TRBD1. The CDR3 covers 16 residues. V shed 1 base, J shed 5 bases, and the junction held 8 bases outside the gene matches. Germline V gene data show CDR1 as SGHNT and CDR2 as YENEEA. The CDR3 sequence: CASSLGGQGFGETQYF. As DNA, the CDR3 is TGTGCCAGCAGCTTAGGGGGACAGGGATTCGGGGAGACCCAGTACTTC.

The chain uses TRBV27 and TRBJ2-7; 11 nucleotides agree with TRBD2. The CDR3 is made up of 16 amino acids. Per germline, CDR1 MNHEY and CDR2 SMNVEV (reference sequence). The V and J ends lost 7 bases and 3 bases, in that order; junction bases with no gene match: 11. The DNA for the CDR3 is TGTGCCAGCAAAAAGACAACTAGCGGGGGATACTACGAGCAGTACTTC. Its protein product is CASKKTTSGGYYEQYF.

The chain carries TRBV30 and TRBJ2-1, with D perhaps matching TRBD2 (6 bases). Germline values: CDR1 GTSNPN, CDR2 SVGIG (reference sequence). Trimming cost V 3 bases and J 6 bases, with 15 bases left between them. This CDR3 has 14 amino acids. The CDR3 here is CAWRYRGTGNEQFF. The CDR3 DNA follows: TGTGCCTGGAGATATCGCGGGACCGGCAATGAGCAGTTCTTC. The full variable domain, rest sourced from reference TRBV30 and TRBJ2-1, is SQTIHQWPATLVQPVGSPLSLECTVEGTSNPNLYWYRQAAGRGLQLLFYSVGIGQISSEVPQNLSASRPQDRQFILSSKKLLLSDSGFYLCAWRYRGTGNEQFFGPGTRLTVL.

This clone was observed a handful of times. The chain joins TRBV4-3 to TRBJ2-1; TRBD1 agrees at 7 bases. The CDR3 has 17 residues. V shed 4 bases, J shed 1 base, and the junction held 10 bases outside the gene matches. CDR1 is LGHNA and CDR2 is YSLEER in the germline V gene. The CDR3 reads CASSPGPGTVSYNEQFF. CDR3 in DNA: TGCGCCAGCAGCCCCGGGCCTGGGACAGTATCCTACAATGAGCAGTTCTTC.

This clone was found once. The genes are TRBV5-1 and TRBJ2-2, with D perhaps TRBD2 (7 bases). The V and J ends lost 6 bases and 5 bases respectively, with 17 bases between them. The CDR3 is made up of 15 amino acids. Germline assignment: CDR1 SGHRS and CDR2 YFSETQ. CDR3 bases: TGCGCCAGCACCGTGAGGGGGGGAGTTACCGGGGAGCTGTTTTTT. It is translated as CASTVRGGVTGELFF. The variable domain in full, with the rest retrieved from reference TRBV5-1 and TRBJ2-2, is KAGVTQTPRYLIKTRGQQVTLSCSPISGHRSVSWYQQTPGQGLQFLFEYFSETQRNKGNFPGRFSGRQFSNSRSEMNVSTLELGDSALYLCASTVRGGVTGELFFGEGSRLTVL.

The chain carries TRBV19 and TRBJ2-1, with TRBD1 identical over 10 bases. The CDR3 runs 15 residues. Germline V CDR1 and CDR2: LNHDA, SQIVND (reference sequence). V trimming: 7 bases; J trimming: 2 bases; junction bases outside the gene matches: 5. The CDR3 spells CASTRTGGTYNEQFF. The CDR3 DNA sequence: TGTGCCAGTACTCGGACAGGGGGAACCTACAATGAGCAGTTCTTC.

This sequence joins TRBV7-9 and TRBJ2-1; 9 bases are a match to TRBD2. Germline V gene sequence: CDR1 SEHNR, CDR2 FQNEAQ (reference sequence). CDR3 size: 15 residues. The junction had 3 bases not matched to a gene; V was cut back by 3 bases and J by 3 bases. Here the CDR3 reads CASSLSSGIYNEQFF. The CDR3 DNA sequence: TGTGCCAGCAGCTTGTCTAGCGGGATCTACAATGAGCAGTTCTTC.

The chain is built from TRBV30 and TRBJ1-4; TRBD1 is a possible D gene (5 bases). The germline CDR1 and CDR2 sequences are GTSNPN and SVGIG (reference sequence). The CDR3 totals 13 residues. Trimming left V 1 base short and J 7 bases short, with 10 bases between. This CDR3 reads CAWSAGQSEKLFF. The DNA for the CDR3 is TGTGCCTGGAGTGCAGGACAAAGTGAAAAACTGTTTTTT.

This chain uses TRBV7-8 with TRBJ2-7, with a possible D match to TRBD2 (5 bases). Germline CDR1 reads SGHVS; CDR2 reads FQNEAQ. Trimming took off 6 bases at V and 2 bases at J, with 17 bases between the two ends. The CDR3 loop spans 15 amino acids. In nucleotides, the CDR3 is TGTGCCAGCAGTTACTCCCTCGGGATGGCCTACGAGCAGTACTTC. This gives the protein CASSYSLGMAYEQYF.

The chain is built from TRBV4-3 and TRBJ2-3, with a weak D call TRBD2 (6 bases). Germline-derived CDR1 and CDR2 are LGHNA and YSLEER. V was trimmed by 1 base and J by 0 bases, leaving 11 bases between them. The CDR3 sequence is 16 residues long. CDR3 region: CASSQAAGRSTDTQYF. Here the CDR3 DNA reads TGCGCCAGCAGCCAAGCGGCGGGAAGGAGCACAGATACGCAGTATTTT.

The rearrangement joins TRBV27 to TRBJ1-2, with D perhaps matching TRBD1 (6 bases). Trimming shortened V by 3 bases and J by 4 bases, and 18 bases separated the two germline ends. Germline V CDR1 and CDR2: MNHEY, SMNVEV (reference sequence). The CDR3 sequence is 16 residues long. The CDR3 loop reads CASSFWGGQTLYGYTF. In nucleotides, the CDR3 is TGTGCCAGCAGTTTCTGGGGCGGACAGACGCTCTATGGCTACACCTTC.

The rearrangement uses TRBV7-2 and TRBJ2-3; perhaps TRBD2 as D (6 bases). The V and J ends lost 1 base and 0 bases respectively, with 14 bases between them. From germline, CDR1 is SGHTA and CDR2 FQGNSA. The CDR3 totals 17 residues. CDR3: CASSLGVPGTSTDTQYF. DNA for the CDR3: TGTGCCAGCAGCTTAGGAGTCCCCGGGACTAGCACAGATACGCAGTATTTT.

This chain connects TRBV6-1 to TRBJ1-2, with D maybe TRBD1 (6 bases). Germline lookup yields CDR1 MNHNS and CDR2 SASEGT. The CDR3 has 15 amino acids. Between the trimmed V and J ends, which lost 8 bases and 4 bases, there was a span of 20 bases. Here the CDR3 reads CASLILGGGTYGYTF. The CDR3 DNA reads TGTGCCAGCCTAATCCTGGGGGGGGGCACCTATGGCTACACCTTC.

The chain recombines TRBV29-1 with TRBJ2-5; D is perhaps TRBD2 (6 bases). Germline V gene lookup returns CDR1 SQVTM and CDR2 ANQGSEA. Trimming took off 8 bases at V and 0 bases at J, with 19 bases between the two ends. The CDR3 extends over 15 amino acids. The chain's CDR3 is CSSVKGAGYQETQYF. DNA of the CDR3: TGCAGCTCGGTGAAAGGGGCGGGGTACCAAGAGACCCAGTACTTC.

The CDR3 region has the DNA TGTGCCACGCGAGGGCCGAGCTCCTACAATGAGCAGTTCTTC. Its translation: CATRGPSSYNEQFF. The rearrangement links TRBV28 to TRBJ2-1; tentative D call: TRBD2 (5 bases). Between the trimmed V and J ends, which lost 10 bases and 0 bases, there was a span of 13 bases. The germline V gene has CDR1 MDHEN and CDR2 SYDVKM. The CDR3 covers 14 residues.

The V call is TRBV9, the J call TRBJ2-6; 15 nucleotides agree with TRBD2. Losses at the gene ends were 3 bases for V and 0 bases for J; bases not matched to a gene: 13. CDR1 SGDLS and CDR2 YYNGEE come from the germline V gene. The CDR3 runs 22 residues. The CDR3: CASSGAQGLAGGGGSGANVLTF. For the CDR3, the DNA is TGTGCCAGCAGCGGGGCACAGGGACTAGCGGGAGGAGGGGGCTCTGGGGCCAACGTCCTGACTTTC.

This sequence joins TRBV6-6 and TRBJ2-3; D is ambiguous. The V gene lost 1 base and the J gene lost 2 bases, with 4 bases spanning the gap. Germline values: CDR1 MNHNY, CDR2 SVGAGI (reference sequence). There are 13 residues in the CDR3. CDR3 DNA: TGTGCCAGCAGTTACTTACACACAGATACGCAGTATTTT. Translating it yields CASSYLHTDTQYF.

CDR3 in amino acids: CAWGRQERTEAFF. In nucleotides, the CDR3 is TGTGCCTGGGGACGACAGGAAAGAACTGAAGCTTTCTTT. The chain uses TRBV30 and TRBJ1-1, with TRBD1 as a possible D gene (6 bases). The CDR3 has 13 residues. V dropped 5 bases and J dropped 5 bases, with 15 bases sitting between them. Germline CDR1 reads GTSNPN; CDR2 reads SVGIG (reference sequence).

V usage is TRBV11-3 and J usage is TRBJ2-2, with 8 nucleotides matching TRBD2. The CDR3 has 15 residues. V was pared by 5 bases and J by 6 bases, with 8 bases of the junction left unmatched. CDR1 and CDR2 from the germline V gene are SGHNT and YENEEA. The CDR3 loop reads CASSREGRGAGELFF. The DNA for the CDR3 is TGTGCCAGCAGCCGGGAGGGCCGAGGGGCCGGGGAGCTGTTTTTT.

The CDR3 DNA reads as TGTGCCAGCAGCGTAGAGGACAGGTATAGCAATCAGCCCCAGCATTTT. Translating it yields CASSVEDRYSNQPQHF. The gene calls are TRBV9 and TRBJ1-5; 7 bases agree with TRBD1. The V segment lost 0 bases and the J segment 0 bases; nucleotides outside the gene matches: 3. This CDR3 spans 16 amino acids. CDR1 and CDR2 from the germline V gene are SGDLS and YYNGEE.

This chain uses TRBV19 with TRBJ1-2; no clear D. The length of the CDR3 is 15 residues. V was pared by 3 bases and J by 3 bases, with 14 bases between. Germline V gives CDR1 LNHDA, CDR2 SQIVND (reference sequence). In DNA form, the CDR3 reads TGTGCCAGTAGTATCGGAGGTTTTAGGGACTATGGCTACACCTTC. It codes for CASSIGGFRDYGYTF.